The table lists the clone carrying this T cell receptor beta chain with many counts. Its antigen is unidentified. This sample is drawn from a study of identical twins. Study-level findings and limits: Without tracking the same donors, conclusions rested on cross-sectional statistical analysis. There was more out-of-frame TCR alpha sharing in monozygotic twins than models estimated. Insertions were fewer in abundant cord blood beta clonotypes, whereas memory repertoires showed none of this pattern.

cDNA carried unique molecular identifiers, and a universal primer site was added by template switching. TCRdb recomputed calls from the 5' RACE reads with MiXCR, one row per CDR3 protein. The data contain hundreds of thousands of distinct CDR3 sequences, over 12% of them singletons. The CDR3 runs 16 residues. Germline loops: CDR1 SGHRS, CDR2 YFSETQ. The V and J ends lost 4 bases and 7 bases respectively, with 20 bases between them. The TCR originated in a woman aged 18-30 years in good health. This rearrangement joins TRBV5-1 to TRBJ1-4; D not resolved. The sequencing sample was made of memory (CD45RO+) T cells sorted from blood. CDR3 in amino acids: CASSRNSYSAGEKLFF. CDR3 DNA sequence: TGCGCCAGCAGCCGTAATTCCTACTCGGCGGGTGAAAAACTGTTTTTT. The variable domain in full, completed from reference TRBV5-1 and TRBJ1-4, reads KAGVTQTPRYLIKTRGQQVTLSCSPISGHRSVSWYQQTPGQGLQFLFEYFSETQRNKGNFPGRFSGRQFSNSRSEMNVSTLELGDSALYLCASSRNSYSAGEKLFFGSGTQLSVL.